This is a list of T cell receptor beta chains from one sample in a study of OX40 agonist ivuxolimab in advanced cancers. This table comes from immunoSEQ multiplex PCR, and its TCRdb copy is limited to in-frame clones, with some not included. This repertoire shows roughly 79,000 clones, roughly 84% found once; its top ten account for about 17%. The sample in question was CD4+ or CD8+ T cells sorted from blood, obtained in a trial of the OX40 agonist ivuxolimab. Receptors were obtained from an adult with an advanced solid tumor such as melanoma, head and neck, liver or kidney cancer. Both conserved end residues are part of each CDR3. Fields, in order: clone size, D gene, J gene, V gene, CDR3 DNA, CDR3 protein. A D gene is named only where the DNA matches it firmly. Rows give clone size only sometimes, using once, few, many, or a class for an expanded clone.

abundance: once; d_gene: TRBD2; j_gene: TRBJ2-7; v_gene: TRBV19; CDR3nt: TGTGCCAGTAGGATGGGACTAGCTGCCGGGGGGGAGCAGTACTTC; CDR3aa: CASRMGLAAGGEQYF
abundance: NA; d_gene: TRBD2; j_gene: TRBJ2-5; v_gene: TRBV29-1; CDR3nt: TGCAGCGTTGAAACCTCTAGCGGGAGTCCCCGCCCTAGCCAAGAGACCCAGTACTTC; CDR3aa: CSVETSSGSPRPSQETQYF
abundance: NA; d_gene: NA; j_gene: TRBJ2-2; v_gene: TRBV10-1; CDR3nt: TGCGCCAGCAGTGAATCGGCGGGGGAGCTGTTTTTT; CDR3aa: CASSESAGELFF
abundance: NA; d_gene: TRBD2; j_gene: TRBJ2-7; v_gene: TRBV7-2; CDR3nt: TGTGCCAGCAGCTTCCGCAGCGGGAGACCAACCTACGAGCAGTACTTC; CDR3aa: CASSFRSGRPTYEQYF
abundance: NA; d_gene: NA; j_gene: TRBJ2-7; v_gene: TRBV19; CDR3nt: TGTGCCAGTAGTAGGACTCGCAGCTCCTACGAGCAGTACTTC; CDR3aa: CASSRTRSSYEQYF
abundance: NA; d_gene: NA; j_gene: TRBJ2-7; v_gene: TRBV5-1; CDR3nt: TGCGCCAGCAGCCCCCGACAGGCCGCCTACGAGCAGTACTTC; CDR3aa: CASSPRQAAYEQYF
abundance: NA; d_gene: NA; j_gene: TRBJ2-3; v_gene: TRBV14; CDR3nt: TGTGCCAGCAGCGCCCGACTAGTTGGGGATACGCAGTATTTT; CDR3aa: CASSARLVGDTQYF
abundance: NA; d_gene: TRBD2; j_gene: TRBJ2-5; v_gene: TRBV6-5; CDR3nt: TGTGCCAGCAGTCCGGGACTAGCGGTCCAAGAGACCCAGTACTTC; CDR3aa: CASSPGLAVQETQYF
abundance: NA; d_gene: NA; j_gene: TRBJ2-6; v_gene: TRBV19; CDR3nt: TGTGCCAGTAGTATTCGACAGGTAGTGAACCCCTCTGGGGCCAACGTCCTGACTTTC; CDR3aa: CASSIRQVVNPSGANVLTF
abundance: NA; d_gene: NA; j_gene: TRBJ2-5; v_gene: TRBV5-1; CDR3nt: TGCGCCAGCAGCTTGGATCCCCAAGAGACCCAGTACTTC; CDR3aa: CASSLDPQETQYF
abundance: once; d_gene: NA; j_gene: TRBJ2-6; v_gene: TRBV29-1; CDR3nt: TGCAGCGTTGTAATACCGAGCTCTGGGGCCAACGTCCTGACTTTC; CDR3aa: CSVVIPSSGANVLTF
abundance: NA; d_gene: TRBD2; j_gene: TRBJ2-7; v_gene: TRBV4-1; CDR3nt: TGCGCCAGCAGCCAAGATATTAGCGGGAGGGGCGAGCAGTACTTC; CDR3aa: CASSQDISGRGEQYF
abundance: NA; d_gene: TRBD2; j_gene: TRBJ2-1; v_gene: TRBV5-4; CDR3nt: TGTGCCAGCAGCTTGAAGTCCGGGACTAGCGGAAATGAGCAGTTCTTC; CDR3aa: CASSLKSGTSGNEQFF
abundance: once; d_gene: TRBD2; j_gene: TRBJ2-7; v_gene: TRBV13; CDR3nt: TGTGCCAGCAGCTTAGGAGCGGGAGAAGTCTCCTACGAGCAGTACTTC; CDR3aa: CASSLGAGEVSYEQYF
abundance: NA; d_gene: NA; j_gene: TRBJ2-6; v_gene: TRBV5-1; CDR3nt: TGCGCCAGCAGCTTAACGGCTGGGGCCAACGTCCTGACTTTC; CDR3aa: CASSLTAGANVLTF
abundance: NA; d_gene: NA; j_gene: TRBJ2-1; v_gene: TRBV11-2; CDR3nt: TGTGCCAGCAGCCCTCCCCCTAGCATCTGGCAGTTCTTC; CDR3aa: CASSPPPSIWQFF
abundance: NA; d_gene: NA; j_gene: TRBJ2-3; v_gene: TRBV28; CDR3nt: TGTGCCAGCAGTTTTAGAGGCCTCACAGATACGCAGTATTTT; CDR3aa: CASSFRGLTDTQYF
abundance: NA; d_gene: TRBD1; j_gene: TRBJ1-4; v_gene: TRBV19; CDR3nt: TGTGCCAGTAAGGGACAGGCGAAGGAAAAACTGTTTTTT; CDR3aa: CASKGQAKEKLFF
abundance: NA; d_gene: NA; j_gene: TRBJ2-3; v_gene: TRBV10-3; CDR3nt: TGTGCCATCCGGGCAGGGGTTACAACAGATACGCAGTATTTT; CDR3aa: CAIRAGVTTDTQYF
abundance: NA; d_gene: NA; j_gene: TRBJ1-4; v_gene: TRBV5-1; CDR3nt: TGCGCCAGCAGCTTGGCGGGACGGACTAATGAAAAACTGTTTTTT; CDR3aa: CASSLAGRTNEKLFF
abundance: few; d_gene: TRBD1; j_gene: TRBJ1-1; v_gene: TRBV29-1; CDR3nt: TGCAGCGTCCAGAGGGGGCGTGAAGCTTTCTTT; CDR3aa: CSVQRGREAFF
abundance: once; d_gene: NA; j_gene: TRBJ2-7; v_gene: TRBV6-1; CDR3nt: TGTGCCAGCAGTGAAGGGGTGGTGAGGGGCGAGCAGTACTTC; CDR3aa: CASSEGVVRGEQYF
abundance: NA; d_gene: NA; j_gene: TRBJ2-2; v_gene: TRBV18; CDR3nt: TGTGCCAGCTCAGGGTCCGACACCGGGGAGCTGTTTTTT; CDR3aa: CASSGSDTGELFF
abundance: NA; d_gene: NA; j_gene: TRBJ2-1; v_gene: TRBV10-3; CDR3nt: TGTGCCATCAGTGGAGTTGGGGACAATTCATACAATGAGCAGTTCTTC; CDR3aa: CAISGVGDNSYNEQFF
abundance: NA; d_gene: NA; j_gene: TRBJ1-2; v_gene: TRBV5-4; CDR3nt: TGTGCCAGCAGCTTCTCGGACTATGGCTACACCTTC; CDR3aa: CASSFSDYGYTF
abundance: NA; d_gene: NA; j_gene: TRBJ2-3; v_gene: TRBV5-1; CDR3nt: TGCGCCAGCAGCTTGGACAGATACCGGCGCACAGATACGCAGTATTTT; CDR3aa: CASSLDRYRRTDTQYF
abundance: NA; d_gene: NA; j_gene: TRBJ1-6; v_gene: TRBV7-9; CDR3nt: TGTGCCAGCAGCTTAGGAGGGGGGGGCCAGCGTTTTTCACCCCTCCACTTT; CDR3aa: CASSLGGGGQRFSPLHF
abundance: NA; d_gene: NA; j_gene: TRBJ2-1; v_gene: TRBV10-2; CDR3nt: TGCGCCAGCAGTAGCAGCGGCAATGAGCAGTTCTTC; CDR3aa: CASSSSGNEQFF
abundance: NA; d_gene: NA; j_gene: TRBJ1-6; v_gene: TRBV2; CDR3nt: TGTGCCAGCAGGTCGGACGCCAGCTCCTATAATTCACCCCTCCACTTT; CDR3aa: CASRSDASSYNSPLHF
abundance: NA; d_gene: NA; j_gene: TRBJ2-3; v_gene: TRBV7-6; CDR3nt: TGTGCCAGCAGCTTAGATTCGTGGGGTAGCACAGATACGCAGTATTTT; CDR3aa: CASSLDSWGSTDTQYF
abundance: NA; d_gene: NA; j_gene: TRBJ2-3; v_gene: TRBV7-2; CDR3nt: TGTGCCAGCAGCCGGAGGGGTGGAGATACGCAGTATTTT; CDR3aa: CASSRRGGDTQYF
abundance: NA; d_gene: NA; j_gene: TRBJ1-5; v_gene: TRBV28; CDR3nt: TGTGCCAGCAGATCTGGACAGCGAGCGTGGAATCAGCCCCAGCATTTT; CDR3aa: CASRSGQRAWNQPQHF
abundance: once; d_gene: NA; j_gene: TRBJ2-7; v_gene: TRBV10-2; CDR3nt: TGCGCCAGCAGCCTATCGGCCGTGGCCTACGAGCAGTACTTC; CDR3aa: CASSLSAVAYEQYF
abundance: NA; d_gene: TRBD1; j_gene: TRBJ2-7; v_gene: TRBV18; CDR3nt: TGTGCCAGCTCACTATACGACAGGGGCACCTACGAGCAGTACTTC; CDR3aa: CASSLYDRGTYEQYF
abundance: few; d_gene: NA; j_gene: TRBJ2-1; v_gene: TRBV6-5; CDR3nt: TGTGCCAGCAGTTACGGGCGGTACAATGAGCAGTTCTTC; CDR3aa: CASSYGRYNEQFF
abundance: NA; d_gene: NA; j_gene: TRBJ2-1; v_gene: TRBV6-1; CDR3nt: TGTGCCAGCAGTGAGGGGGCAGACCTCTACAATGAGCAGTTCTTC; CDR3aa: CASSEGADLYNEQFF
abundance: NA; d_gene: TRBD2; j_gene: TRBJ2-5; v_gene: TRBV28; CDR3nt: TGTGCCAGCAGTTTAGGGCTAGCGGGAGATAGGGAGACCCAGTACTTC; CDR3aa: CASSLGLAGDRETQYF
abundance: once; d_gene: TRBD2; j_gene: TRBJ2-1; v_gene: TRBV30; CDR3nt: TGTGCCTGGACCATGGGACTAGCGGGAGCTCGGTCCTGCAATGAGCAGTTCTTC; CDR3aa: CAWTMGLAGARSCNEQFF
abundance: NA; d_gene: TRBD1; j_gene: TRBJ2-7; v_gene: TRBV11-2; CDR3nt: TGTGCCAGCAGCCCAGGGACAGCCGGCTACGAGCAGTACTTC; CDR3aa: CASSPGTAGYEQYF
abundance: NA; d_gene: TRBD2; j_gene: TRBJ2-3; v_gene: TRBV6-4; CDR3nt: TGTGCCAGCAGTCCACTAGCGGGAGAGGCAGATACGCAGTATTTT; CDR3aa: CASSPLAGEADTQYF
abundance: NA; d_gene: NA; j_gene: TRBJ2-1; v_gene: TRBV19; CDR3nt: TGTGCTAGTCTAGCGAGTAAGGGACACAATGAGCAGTTCTTC; CDR3aa: CASLASKGHNEQFF
abundance: few; d_gene: TRBD1; j_gene: TRBJ1-2; v_gene: TRBV7-9; CDR3nt: TGTGCCAGCAGCCCTGACAGGGGTTACACCTTC; CDR3aa: CASSPDRGYTF
abundance: NA; d_gene: NA; j_gene: TRBJ1-3; v_gene: TRBV5-4; CDR3nt: TGTGCCAGCAGCTTACTGGGCTCTGGAAACACCATATATTTT; CDR3aa: CASSLLGSGNTIYF
abundance: NA; d_gene: NA; j_gene: TRBJ2-7; v_gene: TRBV27; CDR3nt: TGTGCCAGCAGTTTATCCACAGTACCCTACGAGCAGTACTTC; CDR3aa: CASSLSTVPYEQYF
abundance: NA; d_gene: NA; j_gene: TRBJ1-1; v_gene: TRBV6-5; CDR3nt: TGTGCCAGCAGCCCTTACCGGGAGTCTGAAGCTTTCTTT; CDR3aa: CASSPYRESEAFF
abundance: few; d_gene: NA; j_gene: TRBJ2-7; v_gene: TRBV28; CDR3nt: TGTGCCAGCAACCCCAATTGGGGTTTCTCCTACGAGCAGTACTTC; CDR3aa: CASNPNWGFSYEQYF
abundance: NA; d_gene: NA; j_gene: TRBJ1-2; v_gene: TRBV10-3; CDR3nt: TGTGCCATCAGTGAAAGGGAAGGCGGCTACACCTTC; CDR3aa: CAISEREGGYTF
abundance: NA; d_gene: TRBD2; j_gene: TRBJ2-2; v_gene: TRBV2; CDR3nt: TGTGCCATCCTGACTAGCGGGAGTACCGGGGAGCTGTTTTTT; CDR3aa: CAILTSGSTGELFF
abundance: NA; d_gene: NA; j_gene: TRBJ2-1; v_gene: TRBV6-1; CDR3nt: TGTGCCAGCAGTGCCGCGGGCTATGAGCAGTTCTTC; CDR3aa: CASSAAGYEQFF
abundance: few; d_gene: NA; j_gene: TRBJ1-4; v_gene: TRBV19; CDR3nt: TGTGCCAGTAGAGGGAATAATGAAAAACTGTTTTTT; CDR3aa: CASRGNNEKLFF
abundance: NA; d_gene: NA; j_gene: TRBJ2-5; v_gene: TRBV5-5; CDR3nt: TGTGCCAGCAGCCACGGCTCCCTCCGGGAGACCCAGTACTTC; CDR3aa: CASSHGSLRETQYF
abundance: NA; d_gene: NA; j_gene: TRBJ2-1; v_gene: TRBV5-1; CDR3nt: TGCGCCAGCAGCTTGGCGGACAGCGAGCAGTTCTTC; CDR3aa: CASSLADSEQFF
abundance: NA; d_gene: TRBD2; j_gene: TRBJ2-7; v_gene: TRBV13; CDR3nt: TGTGCCAGCAGCTTCGGGACTAGCGGGTTCTCCTACGAGCAGTACTTC; CDR3aa: CASSFGTSGFSYEQYF
abundance: NA; d_gene: TRBD2; j_gene: TRBJ2-1; v_gene: TRBV2; CDR3nt: TGTGCCAGCAGTGAACCGCTTGTCTCGAGCGGGAAAACAGACAATGAGCAGTTCTTC; CDR3aa: CASSEPLVSSGKTDNEQFF
abundance: NA; d_gene: NA; j_gene: TRBJ1-1; v_gene: TRBV6-1; CDR3nt: TGTGCCAGCAGGAGGTGGGCAGATGAAGCTTTCTTT; CDR3aa: CASRRWADEAFF